This T cell receptor (beta chain) originates from a study of cytomegalovirus exposure and HLA in healthy donors. V lost 5 bases and J 4 bases, leaving 12 bases between the germline ends. CDR1 and CDR2 (germline): GTSNPN, SVGIG (reference sequence). The CDR3 covers 13 residues. PCR employed 60 Vbeta and 13 Jbeta primers. The protocol was immunoSEQ multiplex PCR, while the TCRdb copy is restricted to in-frame clones and leaves out a portion. Seen here are more than 85,000 clones, more than 60% observed once, and the top ten hold 2% to 2.5%. This rearrangement joins TRBV30 to TRBJ1-3; D is perhaps TRBD1 (5 bases). The source material was PBMCs. The sequence was obtained from a man younger than 40 in good health and CMV-seronegative. The CDR3 bases are TGTGCCTGGTGTGGGGGAGCAGGAAACACCATATATTTT. Translated, it gives CAWCGGAGNTIYF.